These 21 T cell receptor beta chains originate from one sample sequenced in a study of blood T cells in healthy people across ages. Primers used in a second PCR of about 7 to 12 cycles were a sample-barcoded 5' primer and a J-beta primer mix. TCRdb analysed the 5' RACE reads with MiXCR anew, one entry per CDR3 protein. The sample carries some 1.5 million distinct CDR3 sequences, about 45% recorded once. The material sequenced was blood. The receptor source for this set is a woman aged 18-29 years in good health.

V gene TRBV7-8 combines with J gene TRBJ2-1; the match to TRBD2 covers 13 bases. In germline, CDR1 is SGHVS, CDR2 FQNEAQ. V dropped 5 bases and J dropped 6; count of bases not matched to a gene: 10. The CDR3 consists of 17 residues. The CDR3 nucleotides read TGTGCCAGCAGCACTAGCGGGAGGGCCAGCTCCCTCAATGAGCAGTTCTTC. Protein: CASSTSGRASSLNEQFF.

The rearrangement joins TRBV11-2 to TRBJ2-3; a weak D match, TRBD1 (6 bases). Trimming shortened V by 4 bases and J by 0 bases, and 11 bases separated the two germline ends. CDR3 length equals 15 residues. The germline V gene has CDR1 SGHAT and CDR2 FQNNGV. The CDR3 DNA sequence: TGTGCCAGCAGCTCCCGGGACAACAGCACAGATACGCAGTATTTT. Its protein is CASSSRDNSTDTQYF.

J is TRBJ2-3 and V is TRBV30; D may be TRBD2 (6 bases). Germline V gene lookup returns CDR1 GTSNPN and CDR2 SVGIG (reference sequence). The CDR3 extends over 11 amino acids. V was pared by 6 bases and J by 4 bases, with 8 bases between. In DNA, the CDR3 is TGTGCCTGCGGGGGATCAGATACGCAGTATTTT. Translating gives CACGGSDTQYF.

CDR3 region: CASGLAGVNNEQFF. In nucleotides, the CDR3 is TGTGCCAGTGGACTAGCGGGAGTAAACAATGAGCAGTTCTTC. V is TRBV7-8 and J is TRBJ2-7; 13 bases line up with TRBD2. The DNA end is a closer match to TRBJ2-1, so the J assignment may be wrong. Germline V gene sequence: CDR1 SGHVS, CDR2 FQNEAQ. The CDR3 is 14 amino acids.

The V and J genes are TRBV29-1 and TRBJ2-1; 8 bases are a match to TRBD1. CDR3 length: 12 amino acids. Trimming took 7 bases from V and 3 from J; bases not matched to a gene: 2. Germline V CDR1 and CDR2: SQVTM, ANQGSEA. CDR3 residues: CSGGQGYNEQFF. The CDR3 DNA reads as TGCAGCGGAGGACAGGGCTACAATGAGCAGTTCTTC.

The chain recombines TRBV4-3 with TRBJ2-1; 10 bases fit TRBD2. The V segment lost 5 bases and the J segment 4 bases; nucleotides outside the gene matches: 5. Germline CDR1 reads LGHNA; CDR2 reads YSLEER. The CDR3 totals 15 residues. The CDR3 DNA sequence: TGCGCCAGCAGCGCAATAGCGGGGGGTTACAATGAGCAGTTCTTC. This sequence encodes CASSAIAGGYNEQFF.

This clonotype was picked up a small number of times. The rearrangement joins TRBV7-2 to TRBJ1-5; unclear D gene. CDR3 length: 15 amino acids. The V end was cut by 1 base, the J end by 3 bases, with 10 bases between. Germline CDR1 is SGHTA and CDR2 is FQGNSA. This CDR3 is CASSLGTKVNQPQHF. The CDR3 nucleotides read TGTGCCAGCAGCTTAGGTACCAAAGTCAATCAGCCCCAGCATTTT.

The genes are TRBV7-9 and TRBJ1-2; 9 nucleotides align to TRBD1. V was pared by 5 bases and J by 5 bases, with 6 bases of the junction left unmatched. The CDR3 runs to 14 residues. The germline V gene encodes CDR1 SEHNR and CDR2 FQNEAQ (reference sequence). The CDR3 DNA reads TGTGCCAGCAGCACTACGGACAGGGGTTATGGCTACACCTTC. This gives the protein CASSTTDRGYGYTF.

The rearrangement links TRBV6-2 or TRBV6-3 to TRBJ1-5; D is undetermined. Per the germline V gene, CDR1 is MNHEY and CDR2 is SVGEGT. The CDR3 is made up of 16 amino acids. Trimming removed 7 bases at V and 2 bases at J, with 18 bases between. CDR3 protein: CASMSGGRVGNQPQHF. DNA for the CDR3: TGTGCCAGCATGTCGGGCGGTCGAGTGGGCAATCAGCCCCAGCATTTT.

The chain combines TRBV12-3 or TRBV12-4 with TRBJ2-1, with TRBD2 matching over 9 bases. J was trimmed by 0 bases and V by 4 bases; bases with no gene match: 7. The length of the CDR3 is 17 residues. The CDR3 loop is CASSSKRGVVSYNEQFF. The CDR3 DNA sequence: TGTGCCAGCAGTTCCAAGCGGGGGGTCGTCTCCTACAATGAGCAGTTCTTC.

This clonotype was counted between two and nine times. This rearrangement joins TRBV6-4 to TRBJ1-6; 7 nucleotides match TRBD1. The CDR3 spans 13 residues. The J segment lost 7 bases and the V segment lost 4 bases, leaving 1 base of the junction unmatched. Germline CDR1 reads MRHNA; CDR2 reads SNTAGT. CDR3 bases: TGTGCCAGCAGTGCAGGGGGGAATTCACCCCTCCACTTT. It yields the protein CASSAGGNSPLHF.

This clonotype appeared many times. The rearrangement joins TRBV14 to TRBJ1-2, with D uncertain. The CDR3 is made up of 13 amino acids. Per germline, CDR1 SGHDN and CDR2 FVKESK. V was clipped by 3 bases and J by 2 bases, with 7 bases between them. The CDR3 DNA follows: TGTGCCAGCAGCCAGCCAGCGAACTATGGCTACACCTTC. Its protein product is CASSQPANYGYTF. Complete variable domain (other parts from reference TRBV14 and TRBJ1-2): EAGVTQFPSHSVIEKGQTVTLRCDPISGHDNLYWYRRVMGKEIKFLLHFVKESKQDESGMPNNRFLAERTGGTYSTLKVQPAELEDSGVYFCASSQPANYGYTFGSGTRLTVV.

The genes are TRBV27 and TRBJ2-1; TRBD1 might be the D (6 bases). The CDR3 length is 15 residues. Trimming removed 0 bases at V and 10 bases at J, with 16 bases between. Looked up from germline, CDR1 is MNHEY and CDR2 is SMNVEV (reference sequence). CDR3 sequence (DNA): TGTGCCAGCAGTTTATCAGGGGGTACAGGTCGCGAGCAGTTCTTC. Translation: CASSLSGGTGREQFF.

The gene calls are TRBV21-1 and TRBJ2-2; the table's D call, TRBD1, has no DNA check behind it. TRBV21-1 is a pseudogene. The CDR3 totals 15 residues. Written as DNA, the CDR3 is TGTGCCAGCAGCGGGTCAGCGGGGGCCACCGGGGAGCTGTTTTTT. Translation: CASSGSAGATGELFF.

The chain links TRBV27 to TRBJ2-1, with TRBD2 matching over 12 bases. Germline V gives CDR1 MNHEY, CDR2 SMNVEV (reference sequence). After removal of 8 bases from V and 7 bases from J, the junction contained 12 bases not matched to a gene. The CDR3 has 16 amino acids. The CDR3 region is CASRRLAGGPSNEQFF. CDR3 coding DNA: TGTGCCAGCCGAAGGCTAGCGGGAGGGCCGAGTAATGAGCAGTTCTTC.

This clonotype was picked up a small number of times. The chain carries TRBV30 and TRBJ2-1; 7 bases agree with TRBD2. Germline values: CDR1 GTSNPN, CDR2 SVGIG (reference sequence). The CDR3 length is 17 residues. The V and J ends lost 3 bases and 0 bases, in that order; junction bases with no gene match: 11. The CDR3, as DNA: TGTGCCTGGAGGTCGGCTAGCGGCCCGAGCTCCTACAATGAGCAGTTCTTC. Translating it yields CAWRSASGPSSYNEQFF.

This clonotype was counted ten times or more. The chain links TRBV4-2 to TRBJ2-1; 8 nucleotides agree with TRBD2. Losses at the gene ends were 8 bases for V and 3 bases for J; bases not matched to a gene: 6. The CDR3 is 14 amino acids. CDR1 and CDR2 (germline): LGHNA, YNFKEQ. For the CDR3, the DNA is TGTGCCAGCGGGGCGGGAGGAAGCTACAATGAGCAGTTCTTC. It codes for CASGAGGSYNEQFF.

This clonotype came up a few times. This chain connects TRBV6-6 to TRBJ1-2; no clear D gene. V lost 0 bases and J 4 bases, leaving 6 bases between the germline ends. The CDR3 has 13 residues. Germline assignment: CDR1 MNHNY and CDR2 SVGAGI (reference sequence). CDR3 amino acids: CASSYSSAYGYTF. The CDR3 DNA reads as TGTGCCAGCAGTTACTCATCCGCCTATGGCTACACCTTC.

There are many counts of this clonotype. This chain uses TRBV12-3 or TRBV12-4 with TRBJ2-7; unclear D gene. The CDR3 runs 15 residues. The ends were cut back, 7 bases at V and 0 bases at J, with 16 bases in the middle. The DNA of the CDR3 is TGTGCCAGCACCTTCCAAGGATACTCCTCCTACGAGCAGTACTTC. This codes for CASTFQGYSSYEQYF.

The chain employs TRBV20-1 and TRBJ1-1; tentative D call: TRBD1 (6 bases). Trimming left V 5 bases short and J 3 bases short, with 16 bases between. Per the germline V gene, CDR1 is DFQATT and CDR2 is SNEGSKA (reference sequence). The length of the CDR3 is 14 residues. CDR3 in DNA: TGCAGTGCTCCACGAACCAGGGGAGACACTGAAGCTTTCTTT. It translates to CSAPRTRGDTEAFF.

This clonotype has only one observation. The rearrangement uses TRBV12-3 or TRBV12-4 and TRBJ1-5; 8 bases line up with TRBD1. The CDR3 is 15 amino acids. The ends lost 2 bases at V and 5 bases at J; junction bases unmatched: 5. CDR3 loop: CASSLLGQADQPQHF. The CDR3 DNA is TGTGCCAGCAGTTTACTGGGACAGGCGGATCAGCCCCAGCATTTT.